This T cell receptor (beta chain) was documented in a study of T cells in tuberculosis. Study findings and constraints: Active tuberculosis TCR-alpha repertoires lay closer to GMM-specific TCRs than IGRA-negative controls, suggesting clonal expansion.

The CDR3 is 14 amino acids. CDR1 SEHNR and CDR2 FQNEAQ come from the germline V gene (reference sequence). Regarding time point: new active TB diagnosis, blood taken before or within 7 days of starting treatment. The assay was immunoSEQ multiplex PCR, and TCRdb's table has in-frame clones only and misses some. The table includes about 49,000 clones, about 96% detected once. About this clone: The antigen is not known. The junction departs from the called germline gene at one end, perhaps through a read error.

The TCR was taken from an adult with tuberculosis. This chain joins TRBV7-9 and TRBJ2-1; the match to TRBD2 covers 12 bases. Sequencing was performed on PBMCs, taken at tuberculosis diagnosis. CDR3 in DNA: TGTGCCAGCAGCCTAGCGGGAGGGTACAATGAGCAGTTCTTC. Translation gives CASSLAGGYNEQFF.